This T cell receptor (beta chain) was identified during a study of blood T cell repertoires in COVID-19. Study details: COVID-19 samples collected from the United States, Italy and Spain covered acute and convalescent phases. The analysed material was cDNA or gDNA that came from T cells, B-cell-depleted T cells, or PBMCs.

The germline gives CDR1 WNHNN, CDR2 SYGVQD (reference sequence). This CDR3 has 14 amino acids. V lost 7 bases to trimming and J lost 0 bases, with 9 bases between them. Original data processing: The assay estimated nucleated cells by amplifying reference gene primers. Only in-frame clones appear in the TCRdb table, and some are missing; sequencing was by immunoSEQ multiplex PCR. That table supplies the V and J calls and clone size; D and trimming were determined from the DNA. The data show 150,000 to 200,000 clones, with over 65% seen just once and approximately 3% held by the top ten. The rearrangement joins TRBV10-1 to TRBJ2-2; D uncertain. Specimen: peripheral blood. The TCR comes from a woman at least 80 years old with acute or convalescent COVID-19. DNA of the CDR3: TGCGCCAGCAAAAGGAGCACGAACACCGGGGAGCTGTTTTTT. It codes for CASKRSTNTGELFF.